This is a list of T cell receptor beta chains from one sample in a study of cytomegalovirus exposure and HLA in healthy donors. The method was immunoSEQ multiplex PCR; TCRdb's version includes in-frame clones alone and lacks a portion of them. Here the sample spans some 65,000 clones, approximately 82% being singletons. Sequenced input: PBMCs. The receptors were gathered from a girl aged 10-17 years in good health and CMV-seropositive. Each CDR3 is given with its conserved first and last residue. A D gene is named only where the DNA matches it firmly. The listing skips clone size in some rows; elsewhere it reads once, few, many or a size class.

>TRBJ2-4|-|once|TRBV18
TGTGCCAGCTCACCGGGGGGAAGAAACATTCAGTACTTC
CASSPGGRNIQYF
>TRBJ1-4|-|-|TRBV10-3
TGTGCCATCAGTGAGGTCGCAGGGGAGGAAAAACTGTTTTTT
CAISEVAGEEKLFF
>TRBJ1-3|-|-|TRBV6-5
TGTGCCAGCAGTTACGAGCAGGATGGAAACACCATATATTTT
CASSYEQDGNTIYF
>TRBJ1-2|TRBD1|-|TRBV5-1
TGCGCCAGCAGCTTCGACAGGGTCAGCTATGGCTACACCTTC
CASSFDRVSYGYTF
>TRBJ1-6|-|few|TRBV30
TGTGCCTGGACCCAGGGCGCCCCCTCCTATAATTCACCCCTCCACTTT
CAWTQGAPSYNSPLHF
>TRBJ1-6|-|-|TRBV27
TGTGCCAGCAGTTTAGGGGGCCGCTATAATTCACCCCTCCACTTT
CASSLGGRYNSPLHF
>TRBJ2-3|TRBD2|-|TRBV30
TGTGCCTGGAGCGATAGCGGGAGGGGATCAGATACGCAGTATTTT
CAWSDSGRGSDTQYF
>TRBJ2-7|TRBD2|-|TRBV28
TGTGCCAGCAGTCAACGGGGGGACTCCTACGAGCAGTACTTC
CASSQRGDSYEQYF
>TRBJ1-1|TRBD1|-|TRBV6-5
TGTGCCAGCAGTCAGACGACAGGGACCACTGAAGCTTTCTTT
CASSQTTGTTEAFF
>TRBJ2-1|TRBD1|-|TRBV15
TGTGCCACCAGCAGACCAGGGACAGGGAGCTCCTACAATGAGCAGTTCTTC
CATSRPGTGSSYNEQFF
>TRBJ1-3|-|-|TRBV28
TGTGCCAGCAGTTTGAGGTACTCTGGAAACACCATATATTTT
CASSLRYSGNTIYF
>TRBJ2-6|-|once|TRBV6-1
TGTGCCAGCAAACTACAGGGCGCTGGGGCCAACGTCCTGACTTTC
CASKLQGAGANVLTF
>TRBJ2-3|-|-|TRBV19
TGTGCCAGTAGTGGGCGGGGCACAGATACGCAGTATTTT
CASSGRGTDTQYF
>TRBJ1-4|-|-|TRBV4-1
TGCGCCAGCAGCCGCGGGTCGTACGGATCGCCTAATGAAAAACTGTTTTTT
CASSRGSYGSPNEKLFF
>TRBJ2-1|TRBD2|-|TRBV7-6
TGTGCCAGCAGCTTTTCCCTTGGGCGGGAGTCGAGTGCGTTCTTC
CASSFSLGRESSAFF
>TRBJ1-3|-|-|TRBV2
TGTGCCAGCAGGTCCAGGGTGGGGAACACCATATATTTT
CASRSRVGNTIYF